This TCR beta chain was obtained from a study of shared clonotypes between healthy human individuals. The V segment lost 3 bases and the J segment 0 bases; nucleotides outside the gene matches: 10. The length of the CDR3 is 19 residues. Germline V gene sequence: CDR1 KGHSH, CDR2 LQKENI. To note about this clone: Its cognate antigen is unknown.

Study outcomes and limitations: Researchers sampled blood only, noting tissue repertoires likely differ.

Sequencing used immunoSEQ multiplex PCR; TCRdb keeps in-frame clones, though not all of them. The profile shows approximately 2,300,000 clones, 80% to 95% of them singletons. The origin of this receptor is a man aged 18 to 30 in good health. Some clones in this sample may be carry-over from other donors' samples. The chain carries TRBV18 and TRBJ1-5; 11 bases match TRBD1. Sequencing was performed on naive CD4+ T cells from PBMCs. Subset indicated: CD45RA+ positively selected. The CDR3 nucleotides read TGTGCCAGCTCACCGACTGGGACAGGGGGATACCTTAGCAATCAGCCCCAGCATTTT. Protein: CASSPTGTGGYLSNQPQHF. The full variable domain, completed using reference TRBV18 and TRBJ1-5, is NAGVMQNPRHLVRRRGQEARLRCSPMKGHSHVYWYRQLPEEGLKFMVYLQKENIIDESGMPKERFSAEFPKEGPSILRIQQVVRGDSAAYFCASSPTGTGGYLSNQPQHFGDGTRLSIL.